The 25 T cell receptor beta chains below come from one sample, sequenced in a study of T cell responses to AZD1222 COVID-19 vaccine. Method: immunoSEQ multiplex PCR; TCRdb's copy keeps in-frame clones and lacks some. The sample lists about 96,000 clones; roughly 90% were seen once. Material: peripheral blood, obtained on day 0 of AZD1222 vaccination. The source of these receptors is an adult in good health.

The chain has TRBV5-6 and TRBJ2-2; perhaps TRBD1 as D (5 bases). Trimming pared 5 bases from V and 5 bases from J, leaving 13 bases between. Per germline, CDR1 SGHDT and CDR2 YYEEEE. This CDR3 is built from 14 residues. The CDR3 spells CASSFLGRTGELFF. CDR3 DNA sequence: TGTGCCAGCAGTTTCCTGGGGCGAACCGGGGAGCTGTTTTTT.

The rearrangement joins TRBV4-3 to TRBJ1-1; the D gene is possibly TRBD1 (5 bases). V was pared by 0 bases and J by 10 bases, with 21 bases between. The CDR3 length is 16 residues. Germline V gene lookup returns CDR1 LGHNA and CDR2 YSLEER. CDR3 amino acids: CASSQETAVTVGGAFF. The CDR3 DNA reads TGCGCCAGCAGCCAAGAAACGGCGGTCACCGTGGGGGGAGCTTTCTTT.

This chain connects TRBV19 to TRBJ2-5, with D perhaps TRBD1 or TRBD2 (5 bases each). CDR1 and CDR2 (germline): LNHDA, SQIVND (reference sequence). This CDR3 contains 13 residues. Deletions cut 5 bases from V and 1 base from J, with 8 bases between. The CDR3 coding sequence is TGTGCCAGTAGTCGGGGCACCCAAGAGACCCAGTACTTC. It yields the protein CASSRGTQETQYF.

The chain links TRBV28 to TRBJ2-3; 7 bases fit TRBD1. CDR1 and CDR2 (germline): MDHEN, SYDVKM. With V trimmed by 6 bases and J by 2 bases, 11 bases remained unmatched. The CDR3 sequence is 16 residues long. CDR3 region: CASSPTGQASTDTQYF. The CDR3 nucleotides read TGTGCCAGCAGCCCGACAGGGCAGGCGTCCACAGATACGCAGTATTTT.

The chain uses TRBV19 and TRBJ1-5, with D possibly matching TRBD1 (5 bases). The V and J ends lost 7 bases and 5 bases respectively, with 24 bases between them. CDR3 length equals 17 residues. Germline V gene sequence: CDR1 LNHDA, CDR2 SQIVND (reference sequence). CDR3 DNA: TGTGCCAGTATTGCACGGGGGGAGATACTATCGCATCAGCCCCAGCATTTT. Its translation: CASIARGEILSHQPQHF. Based on the CDR3 plus reference TRBV19 and TRBJ1-5, the full variable domain is DGGITQSPKYLFRKEGQNVTLSCEQNLNHDAMYWYRQDPGQGLRLIYYSQIVNDFQKGDIAEGYSVSREKKESFPLTVTSAQKNPTAFYLCASIARGEILSHQPQHFGDGTRLSIL.

The V gene is TRBV4-3, the J gene TRBJ2-2, with a possible D match to TRBD2 (6 bases). The CDR3 contains 15 residues. CDR1 is LGHNA and CDR2 is YSLEER in the germline V gene. V lost 0 bases and J lost 6, with 11 bases in between. Written as DNA, the CDR3 is TGCGCCAGCAGCCAAGAGCGACTAGTCGCCGGGGAGCTGTTTTTT. Its translation is CASSQERLVAGELFF.

The rearrangement links TRBV30 to TRBJ1-2, with D unresolved. Trimming removed 2 bases from V and 0 bases from J, with 7 bases in between. Germline loops: CDR1 GTSNPN, CDR2 SVGIG (reference sequence). The CDR3 loop spans 13 amino acids. CDR3 amino acids: CAWSPGTNYGYTF. CDR3 in DNA: TGTGCCTGGAGTCCCGGGACTAACTATGGCTACACCTTC.

This chain joins TRBV9 and TRBJ2-1; weak D call: TRBD2 (6 bases). The germline V gene encodes CDR1 SGDLS and CDR2 YYNGEE. Trimming took 4 bases from V and 7 from J, leaving 30 bases between them. The CDR3 spans 19 residues. The CDR3 loop reads CASSLAADGRGEVGNEQFF. CDR3 DNA: TGTGCCAGCAGCCTAGCCGCGGACGGGAGAGGGGAGGTTGGTAATGAGCAGTTCTTC.

This clone was detected once. The chain uses TRBV28 and TRBJ1-1, with a weak D call TRBD1 (5 bases). V lost 6 bases to trimming and J lost 4 bases, with 21 bases between them. The germline CDR1 and CDR2 sequences are MDHEN and SYDVKM. The CDR3 extends over 16 amino acids. CDR3 sequence (DNA): TGTGCCAGCAGCTTCAACCTCGGGGGATGGGGCACTGAAGCTTTCTTT. Amino acid sequence: CASSFNLGGWGTEAFF.

The chain couples TRBV30 to TRBJ2-3; D might be TRBD1 or TRBD2, each matching 5 bases. With 2 bases removed from V and 10 bases from J, the gap between germline ends came to 19 bases. Germline CDR1 reads GTSNPN; CDR2 reads SVGIG (reference sequence). The CDR3 is 14 residues long. The DNA for the CDR3 is TGTGCCTGGAGTCCCTCCGGGGACCCGCCGCCGCAGTATTTT. Its protein product is CAWSPSGDPPPQYF.

This chain connects TRBV28 to TRBJ1-2; 8 bases fit TRBD1. J gave up 6 bases and V 2 bases, and 8 bases lay outside the gene matches. CDR3 length equals 15 residues. CDR1 and CDR2 from the germline V gene are MDHEN and SYDVKM. CDR3 bases: TGTGCCAGCAGTTTAGCAGGGGGCACCTTCCATGGCTACACCTTC. Translation: CASSLAGGTFHGYTF.

This chain uses TRBV9 with TRBJ2-1; TRBD2 matches 9 bases. V was clipped by 3 bases and J by 8 bases; unmatched bases: 18. The CDR3 has 18 amino acids. The germline V gene has CDR1 SGDLS and CDR2 YYNGEE. CDR3 amino acids: CASSAATRVLAGVDEQFF. CDR3 coding DNA: TGTGCCAGCAGCGCCGCTACGAGGGTGTTAGCGGGAGTGGATGAGCAGTTCTTC.

Turning to this clone: Because the CDR3 is missing its conserved closing phenylalanine or tryptophan, this is likely a read error. Because the CDR3's place on the DNA is in doubt, the DNA is left out and the CDR3 is given as listed by TCRdb. The rearrangement joins TRBV21-1 to TRBJ1-6; no DNA check was done on the table's D call, TRBD1. TRBV21-1 is listed as a pseudogene. The CDR3 is 9 residues long, ends included. The CDR3 sequence is CASGSCQAP.

This clone was detected only once. V gene TRBV27 combines with J gene TRBJ1-6; TRBD1 is a possible D gene (5 bases). The CDR3 contains 14 residues. Germline V gives CDR1 MNHEY, CDR2 SMNVEV (reference sequence). Trimming removed 2 bases from V and 15 bases from J, with 17 bases in between. DNA of the CDR3: TGTGCCAGCAGTTTACAGGGAGGGGAGTTTAACCTCCACTTT. It specifies CASSLQGGEFNLHF.

The J gene is TRBJ1-2, the V gene TRBV4-1; no firm D call. From germline, CDR1 is MGHRA and CDR2 YSYEKL. Trimming removed 2 bases from V and 5 bases from J, with 12 bases in between. CDR3 length: 14 amino acids. The CDR3 here is CASSQSDEQYGYTF. Here the CDR3 DNA reads TGCGCCAGCAGCCAATCCGACGAACAATATGGCTACACCTTC.

The rearrangement links TRBV7-9 to TRBJ2-7; 8 bases are shared with TRBD1. CDR1 is SEHNR, CDR2 FQNEAQ, per germline (reference sequence). The V segment lost 1 base and the J segment 2 bases; nucleotides outside the gene matches: 1. The CDR3 length is 14 residues. CDR3 loop: CASSLGTGPYEQYF. The CDR3 DNA reads TGTGCCAGCAGCTTAGGGACAGGGCCCTACGAGCAGTACTTC.

The genes are TRBV3-1 (or the pseudogene TRBV3-2) and TRBJ2-1, with D perhaps TRBD1 or TRBD2 (7 bases each). Germline CDR1 is LGHDT and CDR2 is YNNKEL (reference sequence). The CDR3 runs 16 residues. V dropped 4 bases and J dropped 5 bases, with 18 bases sitting between them. The CDR3 protein is CASSPLSGTVNNEQFF. CDR3 sequence (DNA): TGTGCCAGCAGCCCGTTGAGCGGGACAGTCAACAATGAGCAGTTCTTC.

The chain carries TRBV28 and TRBJ1-2; unclear D gene. The CDR3 spans 14 residues. V lost 3 bases and J 0 bases, leaving 8 bases between the germline ends. The germline gives CDR1 MDHEN, CDR2 SYDVKM. This CDR3 reads CASSLAGTNYGYTF. In DNA, the CDR3 is TGTGCCAGCAGTTTGGCAGGAACTAACTATGGCTACACCTTC.

The chain joins TRBV19 to TRBJ1-1; D is undetermined. CDR3 size: 13 residues. The V and J ends lost 5 bases and 1 base respectively, with 8 bases between them. The germline gives CDR1 LNHDA, CDR2 SQIVND (reference sequence). CDR3 sequence: CASSLKTNTEAFF. CDR3 in DNA: TGTGCCAGTAGTCTGAAAACGAACACTGAAGCTTTCTTT.

The V and J genes are TRBV2 and TRBJ2-1; possible D gene TRBD2, 6 bases. The CDR3 extends over 14 amino acids. The germline CDR1 and CDR2 sequences are SNHLY and FYNNEI. With 4 bases removed from V and 5 bases from J, the gap between germline ends came to 12 bases. The CDR3 loop is CASSVGSGHNEQFF. For the CDR3, the DNA is TGTGCCAGCAGTGTAGGTAGCGGTCACAATGAGCAGTTCTTC.

V gene TRBV30 combines with J gene TRBJ1-1, with a tentative D call TRBD1 (5 bases). Germline V gene lookup returns CDR1 GTSNPN and CDR2 SVGIG (reference sequence). With 3 bases removed from V and 1 base from J, the gap between germline ends came to 9 bases. The CDR3 runs to 13 residues. The CDR3 here is CAWRSTGNTEAFF. For the CDR3, the DNA is TGTGCCTGGAGAAGTACAGGGAACACTGAAGCTTTCTTT.

This chain joins TRBV7-3 and TRBJ2-5; the D gene is possibly TRBD2 (5 bases). V lost 5 bases and J lost 5, with 15 bases in between. This CDR3 region has 14 residues. Germline assignment: CDR1 SGHTA and CDR2 FQGTGA. The chain's CDR3 is CASSPVASGETQYF. The CDR3, as DNA: TGTGCCAGCAGCCCCGTGGCCTCGGGGGAGACCCAGTACTTC.

The genes are TRBV10-3 and TRBJ2-7; D may be TRBD1 or TRBD2 (6 bases each). V lost 6 bases and J lost 3, with 15 bases in between. Germline V gene sequence: CDR1 ENHRY, CDR2 SYGVKD. The CDR3 is made up of 14 amino acids. CDR3 nucleotide sequence: TGTGCCATCAGGCCCGAGGGGGGAGGCTACGAGCAGTACTTC. Its protein product is CAIRPEGGGYEQYF.

The chain carries TRBV29-1 and TRBJ2-7; D may match TRBD1 or TRBD2 (5 bases each). This CDR3 spans 14 amino acids. Germline CDR1 and CDR2: SQVTM and ANQGSEA. Trimming took off 7 bases at V and 4 bases at J, with 20 bases between the two ends. CDR3 DNA sequence: TGCAGCGCTCGTGGGGGACCTTCTGGATACGAGCAGTACTTC. Translation gives CSARGGPSGYEQYF.

The gene calls are TRBV6-5 and TRBJ1-6; no clear D gene. This CDR3 has 13 residues. Looked up from germline, CDR1 is MNHEY and CDR2 is SVGAGI. V gave up 7 bases and J gave up 3 bases, with 7 bases separating them. Here the CDR3 reads CASTRDYNSPLHF. CDR3 coding DNA: TGTGCCAGCACCCGGGACTATAATTCACCCCTCCACTTT.